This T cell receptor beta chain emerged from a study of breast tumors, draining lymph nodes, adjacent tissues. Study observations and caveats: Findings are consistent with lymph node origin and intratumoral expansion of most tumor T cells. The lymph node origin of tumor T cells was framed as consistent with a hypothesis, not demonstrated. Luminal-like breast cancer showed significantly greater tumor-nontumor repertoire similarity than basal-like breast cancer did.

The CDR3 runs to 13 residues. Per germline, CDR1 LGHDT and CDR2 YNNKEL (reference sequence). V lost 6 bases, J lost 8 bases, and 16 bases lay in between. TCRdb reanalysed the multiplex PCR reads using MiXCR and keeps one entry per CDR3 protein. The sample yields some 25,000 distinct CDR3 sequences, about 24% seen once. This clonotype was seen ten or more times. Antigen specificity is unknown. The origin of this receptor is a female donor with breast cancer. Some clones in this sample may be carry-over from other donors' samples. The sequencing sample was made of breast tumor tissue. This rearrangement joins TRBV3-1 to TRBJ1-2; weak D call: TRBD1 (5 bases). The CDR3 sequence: CASSQIEGWGYTF. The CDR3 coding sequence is TGTGCCAGCAGTCAAATCGAGGGGTGGGGCTACACCTTC.